One and the same sample provided the 11 T cell receptor beta chains below, sequenced in a study of OX40 agonist ivuxolimab in advanced cancers. Library preparation used the immunoSEQ multiplex PCR assay. This is the immuneACCESS table as TCRdb keeps it, with only in-frame sequences that have V and J called. A part of the clones is gone; compared with another copy, unresolved V genes explain less than half, and the rest is unexplained. This sample has over 70,000 clones in its table, and roughly nine tenths of those were observed once. Less than 0.2% of the sample comes from the top ten. The sample in question was CD4+ or CD8+ T cells sorted from blood, obtained in a trial of the OX40 agonist ivuxolimab. Receptors originate from an adult with an advanced solid tumor such as melanoma, head and neck, liver or kidney cancer.

This clone appeared a few times. This sequence joins TRBV5-6 and TRBJ2-7; D is uncertain. Germline assignment: CDR1 SGHDT and CDR2 YYEEEE. Trimming took 3 bases from V and 6 from J, leaving 25 bases between them. The CDR3 consists of 17 residues. CDR3 coding DNA: TGTGCCAGCAGCTCGGGCGCCCCGACGAAGTATAATACCGAGCAGTACTTC. Translating gives CASSSGAPTKYNTEQYF.

V usage is TRBV27 and J usage is TRBJ2-2; D is uncertain. CDR3 length: 14 residues. CDR1 and CDR2 from the germline V gene are MNHEY and SMNVEV (reference sequence). The ends were cut back, 7 bases at V and 5 bases at J, with 14 bases in the middle. CDR3 in DNA: TGTGCCAGCACCCTCCTCGCTGGGACCGGGGAGCTGTTTTTT. It is translated as CASTLLAGTGELFF.

This sequence joins TRBV18 and TRBJ2-1; D not certain. Germline CDR1 KGHSH, CDR2 LQKENI. With 3 bases removed from V and 7 bases from J, the gap between germline ends came to 19 bases. This CDR3 has 16 amino acids. CDR3 in amino acids: CASSPWATSNGNEQFF. The CDR3 DNA follows: TGTGCCAGCTCACCGTGGGCCACTTCGAACGGGAATGAGCAGTTCTTC.

V usage is TRBV9 and J usage is TRBJ2-7; possibly TRBD2 for D (6 bases). Germline assignment: CDR1 SGDLS and CDR2 YYNGEE. The CDR3 consists of 13 residues. V was cut by 3 bases and J by 5 bases, with 12 bases left in between. Here the CDR3 reads CASSGEAWNEQYF. The CDR3 nucleotides are TGTGCCAGCAGCGGGGAGGCCTGGAACGAGCAGTACTTC.

This sequence joins TRBV28 and TRBJ2-2; D might be TRBD1 or TRBD2, each matching 5 bases. The CDR3 spans 15 residues. Trimming left V 5 bases short and J 6 bases short, with 16 bases between. Germline values: CDR1 MDHEN, CDR2 SYDVKM. CDR3 nucleotides: TGTGCCAGCAGTCCATCAGGGCGGGCGCCCGGGGAGCTGTTTTTT. Translated, it gives CASSPSGRAPGELFF.

This sequence joins TRBV5-4 and TRBJ2-2; no clear D. Germline V gives CDR1 SGHNT, CDR2 YYREEE (reference sequence). Deletions cut 0 bases from V and 1 base from J, with 10 bases between. CDR3 size: 16 residues. CDR3 sequence: CASSLVWVENTGELFF. CDR3 nucleotide sequence: TGTGCCAGCAGCTTGGTTTGGGTAGAGAACACCGGGGAGCTGTTTTTT.

The chain links TRBV7-8 to TRBJ2-5; D is unclear. In germline, CDR1 is SGHVS, CDR2 FQNEAQ. The ends were cut back, 7 bases at V and 1 base at J, with 10 bases in the middle. CDR3 length: 13 residues. In DNA form, the CDR3 reads TGTGCCAGCACTGCACTGCGCCAAGAGACCCAGTACTTC. Encoded protein: CASTALRQETQYF.

The chain recombines TRBV7-2 with TRBJ2-5, with D possibly matching TRBD2 (6 bases). CDR1 and CDR2 (germline): SGHTA, FQGNSA. Trimming left V 5 bases short and J 4 bases short, with 14 bases between. The CDR3 is 14 amino acids. This CDR3 reads CASSPGLFSETQYF. The CDR3 DNA follows: TGTGCCAGCAGCCCGGGACTTTTTTCAGAGACCCAGTACTTC.

This clone has just one count. This chain joins TRBV28 and TRBJ2-4; the D is unclear. V was pared by 1 base and J by 3 bases, with 16 bases between. CDR1 MDHEN and CDR2 SYDVKM come from the germline V gene. The CDR3 extends over 17 amino acids. In DNA, the CDR3 is TGTGCCAGCAGTTTATCTGACGCGACAAGGCACAAAAACATTCAGTACTTC. The encoded protein is CASSLSDATRHKNIQYF.

This chain connects TRBV19 to TRBJ1-2, with 7 positions matching TRBD1. The CDR3 is 12 amino acids. The V segment lost 10 bases and the J segment 7 bases; nucleotides outside the gene matches: 9. Looked up from germline, CDR1 is LNHDA and CDR2 is SQIVND (reference sequence). CDR3 coding DNA: TGTGCCACCGCAACAGGGGATCGTGGCTACACCTTC. Its translation: CATATGDRGYTF.

The chain employs TRBV7-6 and TRBJ1-2, with D maybe TRBD1 (5 bases). CDR3 length: 15 residues. Germline lookup yields CDR1 SGHVS and CDR2 FNYEAQ. Trimming removed 1 base from V and 1 base from J, with 10 bases in between. The CDR3 region has the DNA TGTGCCAGCAGCTTAGGTCCAGGGTATAACTATGGCTACACCTTC. Amino acids: CASSLGPGYNYGYTF.